A selection of T cell receptor beta chains follows, all from one sample in a study of blood T cell repertoires in COVID-19. The table came from immunoSEQ multiplex PCR; TCRdb's copy has only in-frame clones and leaves some out. Of around 170,000 clones in the sample, 88% were seen once. Source material: PBMCs or T cells enriched from blood (not recorded which). All receptors come from a young woman who had recovered from COVID-19. Both conserved end residues are part of each CDR3. Each record gives: D gene, J gene, V gene, clone size, CDR3 DNA, CDR3 protein. D genes are given only for firm matches. Clone size is given for some rows only: seen once, a few or many times, or a class if the clone is expanded.

D: TRBD2
J: TRBJ2-7
V: TRBV18
size: -
DNA: TGTGCCAGCTCAAGGTCTAGCGGGGGTATCTACGAGCAGTACTTC
CDR3: CASSRSSGGIYEQYF

D: TRBD2
J: TRBJ2-7
V: TRBV2
size: -
DNA: TGTGCCAGCAGTGAAGAGGCTAGCGGGGACCTGTTGACGGACGAGCAGTACTTC
CDR3: CASSEEASGDLLTDEQYF

D: TRBD1
J: TRBJ2-7
V: TRBV27
size: -
DNA: TGTGCCAGCAGTGCCCCTCAGGGGGCCAACTACGAGCAGTACTTC
CDR3: CASSAPQGANYEQYF

D: -
J: TRBJ2-2
V: TRBV12-3/TRBV12-4
size: -
DNA: TGTGCCAGCAGCCTTCTAGCTTTCGGGGAGCTGTTTTTT
CDR3: CASSLLAFGELFF

D: -
J: TRBJ1-5
V: TRBV12-3/TRBV12-4
size: -
DNA: TGTGCCAGCAGCCTTTCCCTCAATCAGCCCCAGCATTTT
CDR3: CASSLSLNQPQHF

D: TRBD1
J: TRBJ2-5
V: TRBV9
size: -
DNA: TGTGCCAGCAGCGCGAGGGACAGAGAAGAGACCCAGTACTTC
CDR3: CASSARDREETQYF

D: -
J: TRBJ1-1
V: TRBV11-2
size: -
DNA: TGTGCCAGCAGCTTTGGAGAAGGGGTTGAAGCTTTCTTT
CDR3: CASSFGEGVEAFF

D: TRBD1
J: TRBJ1-4
V: TRBV4-2
size: -
DNA: TGTGCCAGCAGCCAAAACAGGGGTACGAGTGAAAAACTGTTTTTT
CDR3: CASSQNRGTSEKLFF

D: TRBD1
J: TRBJ2-3
V: TRBV24-1
size: few
DNA: TGTGCCACCAGTGATTTCCGACAGGGGGTTAGCACAGATACGCAGTATTTT
CDR3: CATSDFRQGVSTDTQYF

D: TRBD1
J: TRBJ1-4
V: TRBV7-2
size: -
DNA: TGTGCCAGCAGCGAGGACAGGGGGCATGAAAAACTGTTTTTT
CDR3: CASSEDRGHEKLFF

D: TRBD2
J: TRBJ2-5
V: TRBV24-1
size: -
DNA: TGTGCCACCGCCCGGACCGGGGGGGATGAGACCCAGTACTTC
CDR3: CATARTGGDETQYF

D: -
J: TRBJ1-2
V: TRBV5-1
size: -
DNA: TGCGCCAGCAGCTTGGACGGGGCTAACTATGGCTACACCTTC
CDR3: CASSLDGANYGYTF

D: -
J: TRBJ2-7
V: TRBV11-1
size: -
DNA: TGTGCCAGCAGCTTAGGGGTCAGGGTTGAAGAGCAGTACTTC
CDR3: CASSLGVRVEEQYF

D: -
J: TRBJ1-1
V: TRBV11-2
size: -
DNA: TGTGCCAGCAGCTTAGGGCGGGGAGGGTGGAACACTGAAGCTTTCTTT
CDR3: CASSLGRGGWNTEAFF

D: TRBD2
J: TRBJ2-2
V: TRBV3-1/TRBV3-2
size: -
DNA: TGTGCCAGCAGCCAAGCGGGGACTAGCTTTGAGGAGCTGTTTTTT
CDR3: CASSQAGTSFEELFF

D: -
J: TRBJ1-3
V: TRBV2
size: -
DNA: TGTGCCAGCAGCGCCAGGGGCGGCGGAAACACCATATATTTT
CDR3: CASSARGGGNTIYF

D: -
J: TRBJ2-3
V: TRBV28
size: -
DNA: TGTGCCAGCAGTTCCCCACGAGGTAGCACAGATACGCAGTATTTT
CDR3: CASSSPRGSTDTQYF

D: -
J: TRBJ1-6
V: TRBV6-5
size: -
DNA: TGTGCCAGCACCCCAGTGTATAATTCACCCCTCCACTTT
CDR3: CASTPVYNSPLHF

D: TRBD1
J: TRBJ1-2
V: TRBV29-1
size: once
DNA: TGCAGCGTAGTTAAACAGGGGTGGGGCTATGGCTACACCTTC
CDR3: CSVVKQGWGYGYTF

D: -
J: TRBJ1-1
V: TRBV20-1
size: -
DNA: TGCAGTGCTAGTCAGGGGTTGAGCACTGAAGCTTTCTTT
CDR3: CSASQGLSTEAFF

D: TRBD1
J: TRBJ2-7
V: TRBV7-2
size: -
DNA: TGTGCCAGCAGCCCCGACAGGGGAACCTACGAGCAGTACTTC
CDR3: CASSPDRGTYEQYF

D: TRBD1
J: TRBJ1-4
V: TRBV3-1/TRBV3-2
size: -
DNA: TGTGCCAGCAGCCAAGATTTCCGACAGGGTGGAGAAGAAAAACTGTTTTTT
CDR3: CASSQDFRQGGEEKLFF

D: -
J: TRBJ1-2
V: TRBV28
size: -
DNA: TGTGCCAGCAGACAAACAGGCAAGCGGGACTATGGCTACACCTTC
CDR3: CASRQTGKRDYGYTF

D: TRBD1
J: TRBJ2-5
V: TRBV6-5
size: -
DNA: TGTGCCAGCAGTTACTCGCCGACAGGGAGTGTAGAGACCCAGTACTTC
CDR3: CASSYSPTGSVETQYF

D: TRBD1
J: TRBJ1-2
V: TRBV11-3
size: -
DNA: TGTGCCAGCAGCAACCCCCCAAGGCAGGGGGCTAACTATGGCTACACCTTC
CDR3: CASSNPPRQGANYGYTF

D: TRBD1
J: TRBJ1-5
V: TRBV10-2
size: -
DNA: TGCGCCAGCAGCGACGACAGGGGAGGTCAGCCCCAGCATTTT
CDR3: CASSDDRGGQPQHF

D: -
J: TRBJ1-5
V: TRBV15
size: -
DNA: TGTGCCACCAGCAGGAGTCAAGGGAGCGGGAGCAATCAGCCCCAGCATTTT
CDR3: CATSRSQGSGSNQPQHF

D: -
J: TRBJ1-3
V: TRBV3-1/TRBV3-2
size: -
DNA: TGTGCCAGCAGCCCACCCACAGGGTTCGGAAACACCATATATTTT
CDR3: CASSPPTGFGNTIYF

D: TRBD1
J: TRBJ2-7
V: TRBV6-2/TRBV6-3
size: -
DNA: TGTGCCAGCAGTTATCGGGACAGCCTCTACGAGCAGTACTTC
CDR3: CASSYRDSLYEQYF

D: -
J: TRBJ2-1
V: TRBV2
size: -
DNA: TGTGCCAGCCGGCTTAGCTTTAACAATGAGCAGTTCTTC
CDR3: CASRLSFNNEQFF

D: TRBD1
J: TRBJ2-1
V: TRBV27
size: -
DNA: TGTGCCAGCAAGGGCGGGACAGGGGGCATGAATGAGCAGTTCTTC
CDR3: CASKGGTGGMNEQFF

D: -
J: TRBJ2-2
V: TRBV11-3
size: -
DNA: TGTGCCAGCAGCTCCGACATGCCGAAACATAACACCGGGGAGCTGTTTTTT
CDR3: CASSSDMPKHNTGELFF

D: -
J: TRBJ1-1
V: TRBV18
size: -
DNA: TGTGCCAGCTCACCACAGGGGAGGGTCACTGAAGCTTTCTTT
CDR3: CASSPQGRVTEAFF

D: TRBD1
J: TRBJ1-1
V: TRBV7-2
size: few
DNA: TGTGCCAGCAGCTTAGGGATAGGGGGCGGCATGGCTGAAGCTTTCTTT
CDR3: CASSLGIGGGMAEAFF

D: TRBD1
J: TRBJ2-3
V: TRBV5-5
size: -
DNA: TGTGCCAGCAGCTTGCTGGGACAGACCACAGATACGCAGTATTTT
CDR3: CASSLLGQTTDTQYF

D: TRBD1
J: TRBJ1-2
V: TRBV24-1
size: -
DNA: TGTGCCACCAGTGATGGGACAGGCTATGGCTACACCTTC
CDR3: CATSDGTGYGYTF

D: -
J: TRBJ1-2
V: TRBV11-2
size: -
DNA: TGTGCCAGCAGCTTATTGGAGGGGTTGGACTATGGCTACACCTTC
CDR3: CASSLLEGLDYGYTF

D: -
J: TRBJ1-2
V: TRBV28
size: -
DNA: TGTGCCAGCAGTTTGCTTGGGAGCGTGAACTATGGCTACACCTTC
CDR3: CASSLLGSVNYGYTF

D: TRBD1
J: TRBJ2-2
V: TRBV19
size: -
DNA: TGTGCCAGTAGTATGGGACAGGGGCGCGGGGAGCTGTTTTTT
CDR3: CASSMGQGRGELFF

D: -
J: TRBJ1-2
V: TRBV6-5
size: -
DNA: TGTGCCAGCAGTTACTCGACAGTTAACTATGGCTACACCTTC
CDR3: CASSYSTVNYGYTF

D: TRBD1
J: TRBJ1-5
V: TRBV7-2
size: -
DNA: TGTGCCAGCAGCCGGACAGGAGGCAATCAGCCCCAGCATTTT
CDR3: CASSRTGGNQPQHF

D: TRBD1
J: TRBJ1-1
V: TRBV5-1
size: few
DNA: TGCGCCAGCAGCTTGATCCCTACAGGGGGCCCGGGCACTGAAGCTTTCTTT
CDR3: CASSLIPTGGPGTEAFF

D: -
J: TRBJ2-7
V: TRBV28
size: -
DNA: TGTGCCAGCAAATTTAGGGGCTCCTACGAGCAGTACTTC
CDR3: CASKFRGSYEQYF